These T cell receptor beta chains were read from a single sample in a study of cytomegalovirus exposure and HLA in healthy donors. Only in-frame clones appear in the TCRdb table, and some are missing; sequencing was by immunoSEQ multiplex PCR. The table lists about 34,000 clones. Input material: PBMCs. These receptors were taken from a human donor in good health. CDR3s include the opening cysteine and the closing phenylalanine or tryptophan. Each record gives: V gene, D gene, J gene, CDR3 protein, CDR3 DNA. The D gene is left open where the match is weak.

>TRBV7-8|TRBD1|TRBJ1-1
CASSSQATGVVKYTEAFF
TGTGCCAGCAGCTCACAAGCGACAGGGGTGGTTAAATACACTGAAGCTTTCTTT
>TRBV5-1|-|TRBJ2-6
CASSFGASGANVLTF
TGCGCCAGCAGCTTTGGGGCCTCTGGGGCCAACGTCCTGACTTTC
>TRBV5-1|TRBD1|TRBJ1-1
CASSKSQGPNTEAFF
TGCGCCAGCAGCAAGTCACAGGGGCCGAACACTGAAGCTTTCTTT
>TRBV18|TRBD1|TRBJ1-5
CASSLITGAVQPQHF
TGTGCCAGCTCACTAATCACAGGGGCGGTTCAGCCCCAGCATTTT
>TRBV5-1|-|TRBJ1-1
CASSLGGGATEAFF
TGCGCCAGCAGCTTGGGGGGAGGTGCCACTGAAGCTTTCTTT
>TRBV5-4|-|TRBJ2-5
CASSLRTDQETQYF
TGTGCCAGCAGCCTCCGGACAGACCAAGAGACCCAGTACTTC
>TRBV10-3|-|TRBJ2-7
CAISETQAYEQYF
TGTGCCATCAGTGAGACACAGGCCTACGAGCAGTACTTC
>TRBV9|TRBD2|TRBJ2-5
CASSPGTSGAKKGTQYF
TGTGCCAGCAGCCCGGGGACTAGCGGGGCCAAAAAGGGGACCCAGTACTTC
>TRBV28|TRBD1|TRBJ2-5
CASSGGQGQETQYF
TGTGCCAGCAGCGGCGGACAGGGTCAAGAGACCCAGTACTTC
>TRBV27|TRBD1|TRBJ1-5
CASSLRGHQPQHF
TGTGCCAGCAGTTTGAGGGGGCATCAGCCCCAGCATTTT
>TRBV10-3|-|TRBJ1-6
CAISEGRGNSPLHF
TGTGCCATCAGTGAGGGACGGGGAAATTCACCCCTACACTTT
>TRBV27|TRBD1|TRBJ2-7
CASRRGGGFYEQYF
TGTGCCAGCAGACGAGGGGGCGGCTTCTACGAGCAGTACTTC
>TRBV13|-|TRBJ1-2
CASSLSNRENYGYTF
TGTGCCAGCAGCCTATCCAACAGGGAGAACTATGGCTACACCTTC
>TRBV5-5|-|TRBJ1-4
CASSLASQLEKLFF
TGTGCCAGCAGCTTGGCTAGCCAGCTCGAAAAACTGTTTTTT
>TRBV5-1|TRBD1|TRBJ2-7
CASSLFSTGGSYEQYF
TGCGCCAGCAGCCTATTCTCGACAGGGGGTTCCTACGAGCAGTACTTC
>TRBV29-1|TRBD1|TRBJ2-1
CSAPKQGARDNEQFF
TGCAGCGCTCCCAAACAGGGGGCTAGGGACAATGAGCAGTTCTTC